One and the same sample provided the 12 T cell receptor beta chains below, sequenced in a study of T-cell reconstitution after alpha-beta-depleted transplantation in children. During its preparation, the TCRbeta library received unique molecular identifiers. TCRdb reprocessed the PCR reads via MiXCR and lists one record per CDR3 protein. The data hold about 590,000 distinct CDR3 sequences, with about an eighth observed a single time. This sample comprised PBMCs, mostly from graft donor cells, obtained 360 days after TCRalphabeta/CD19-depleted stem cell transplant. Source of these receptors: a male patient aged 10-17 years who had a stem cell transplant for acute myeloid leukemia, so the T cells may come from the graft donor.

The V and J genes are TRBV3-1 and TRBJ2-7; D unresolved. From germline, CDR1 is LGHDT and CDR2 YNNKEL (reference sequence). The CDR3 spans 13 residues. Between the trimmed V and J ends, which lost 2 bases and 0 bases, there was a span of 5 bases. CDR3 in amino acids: CASSQRPSYEQYF. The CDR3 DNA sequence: TGTGCCAGCAGCCAAAGGCCCTCCTACGAGCAGTACTTC.

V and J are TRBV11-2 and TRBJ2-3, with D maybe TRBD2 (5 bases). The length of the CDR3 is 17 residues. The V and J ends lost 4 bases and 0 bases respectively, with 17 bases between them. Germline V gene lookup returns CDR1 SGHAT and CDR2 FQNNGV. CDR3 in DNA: TGTGCCAGCAGCTACCCCCGTTCGGGCGGGAGCACAGATACGCAGTATTTT. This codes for CASSYPRSGGSTDTQYF. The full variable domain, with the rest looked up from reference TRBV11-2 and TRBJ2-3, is EAGVAQSPRYKIIEKRQSVAFWCNPISGHATLYWYQQILGQGPKLLIQFQNNGVVDDSQLPKDRFSAERLKGVDSTLKIQPAKLEDSAVYLCASSYPRSGGSTDTQYFGPGTRLTVL.

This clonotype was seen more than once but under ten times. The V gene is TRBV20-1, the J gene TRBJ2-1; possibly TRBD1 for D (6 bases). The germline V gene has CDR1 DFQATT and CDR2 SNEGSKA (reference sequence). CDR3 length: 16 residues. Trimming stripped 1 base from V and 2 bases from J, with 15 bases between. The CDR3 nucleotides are TGCAGTGCTAGAGGAGGGGCAGGGGTCACCTACAATGAGCAGTTCTTC. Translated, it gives CSARGGAGVTYNEQFF.

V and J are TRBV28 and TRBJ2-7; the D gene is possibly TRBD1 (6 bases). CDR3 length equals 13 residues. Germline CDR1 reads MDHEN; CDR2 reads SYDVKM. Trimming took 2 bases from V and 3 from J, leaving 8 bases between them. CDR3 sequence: CASSLPRGYEQYF. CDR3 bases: TGTGCCAGCAGTTTACCCAGGGGCTACGAGCAGTACTTC.

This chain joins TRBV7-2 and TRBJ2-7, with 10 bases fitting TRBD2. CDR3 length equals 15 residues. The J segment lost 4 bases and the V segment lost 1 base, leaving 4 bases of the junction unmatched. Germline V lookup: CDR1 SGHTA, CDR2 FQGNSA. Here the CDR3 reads CASSLVGSGRYEQYF. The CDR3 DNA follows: TGTGCCAGCAGCTTAGTCGGTAGCGGGAGGTACGAGCAGTACTTC.

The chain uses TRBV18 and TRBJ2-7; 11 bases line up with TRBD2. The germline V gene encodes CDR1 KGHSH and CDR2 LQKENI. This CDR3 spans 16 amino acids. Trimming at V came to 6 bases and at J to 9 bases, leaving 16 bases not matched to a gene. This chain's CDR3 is CASSPGLAGPLGGQYF. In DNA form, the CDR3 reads TGTGCCAGCTCCCCCGGACTAGCGGGCCCCTTAGGGGGGCAGTACTTC. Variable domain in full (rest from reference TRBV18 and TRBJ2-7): NAGVMQNPRHLVRRRGQEARLRCSPMKGHSHVYWYRQLPEEGLKFMVYLQKENIIDESGMPKERFSAEFPKEGPSILRIQQVVRGDSAAYFCASSPGLAGPLGGQYFGPGTRLTVT.

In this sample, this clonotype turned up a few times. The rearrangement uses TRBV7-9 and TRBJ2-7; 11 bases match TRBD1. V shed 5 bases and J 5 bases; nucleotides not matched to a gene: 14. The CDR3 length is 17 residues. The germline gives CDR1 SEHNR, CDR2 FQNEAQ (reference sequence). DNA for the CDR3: TGTGCCAGCAGCACCGGACAGGGGGCTAGCGGGAAGAACGAGCAGTACTTC. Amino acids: CASSTGQGASGKNEQYF.

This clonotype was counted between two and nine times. The chain's CDR3 is CASSLDLEPNEQFF. In DNA, the CDR3 is TGTGCCAGCAGTTTGGATCTAGAACCAAATGAGCAGTTCTTC. The J gene is TRBJ2-1, the V gene TRBV12-3 or TRBV12-4; D is unclear. Trimming removed 3 bases at V and 7 bases at J, with 13 bases between. This CDR3 has 14 amino acids.

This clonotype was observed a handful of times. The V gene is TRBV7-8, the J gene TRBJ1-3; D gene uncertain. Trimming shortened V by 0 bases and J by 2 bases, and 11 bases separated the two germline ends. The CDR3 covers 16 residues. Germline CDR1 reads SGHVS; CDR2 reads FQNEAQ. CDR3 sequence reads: CASSLASPRAGNTIYF. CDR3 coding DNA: TGTGCCAGCAGCTTAGCCAGCCCGCGGGCTGGAAACACCATATATTTT.

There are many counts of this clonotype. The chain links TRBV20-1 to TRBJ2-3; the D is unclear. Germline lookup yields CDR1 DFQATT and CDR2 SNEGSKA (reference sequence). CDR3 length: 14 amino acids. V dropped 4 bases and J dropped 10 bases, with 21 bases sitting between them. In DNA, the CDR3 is TGCAGTGCTATTAACGACGCCTACCCCCTTCCGCAGTATTTT. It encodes CSAINDAYPLPQYF.

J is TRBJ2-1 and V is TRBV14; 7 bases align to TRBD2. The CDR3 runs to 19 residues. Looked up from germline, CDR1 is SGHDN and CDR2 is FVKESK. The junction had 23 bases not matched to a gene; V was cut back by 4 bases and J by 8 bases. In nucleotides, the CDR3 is TGTGCCAGCAGCCGAATAGAAGCGGGAACGGCCCCCTACTTCCATGAGCAGTTCTTC. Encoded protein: CASSRIEAGTAPYFHEQFF.

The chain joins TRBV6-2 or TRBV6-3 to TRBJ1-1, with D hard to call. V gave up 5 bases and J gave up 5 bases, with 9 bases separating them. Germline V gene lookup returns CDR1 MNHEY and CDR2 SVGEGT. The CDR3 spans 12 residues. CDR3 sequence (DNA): TGTGCCAGCAGTCACGGGAGGACTGAAGCTTTCTTT. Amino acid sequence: CASSHGRTEAFF.